Shown below are 23 T cell receptor beta chains from a single sample sequenced in a study of CD8 T cells in Susac syndrome. An input of roughly 0.5 to 1 ug of RNA was subjected to reverse transcription using random hexamers. In TCRdb, the immunoSEQ multiplex PCR reads were re-called with MiXCR into one record per CDR3 protein. The sample records around 130,000 distinct CDR3 sequences, about 90% being singletons. Sequencing was done on a sample of CD8+ T cells from PBMCs. The receptors were sampled from a human donor with multiple sclerosis.

The V and J genes are TRBV28 and TRBJ2-7; the match to TRBD1 covers 9 bases. Germline V gene sequence: CDR1 MDHEN, CDR2 SYDVKM. The CDR3 runs 16 residues. The ends lost 3 bases at V and 6 bases at J; junction bases unmatched: 12. The CDR3 loop is CASSLPGTGQEGEQYF. The CDR3 DNA sequence: TGTGCCAGCAGTTTGCCCGGGACAGGGCAAGAGGGCGAGCAGTACTTC.

This chain connects TRBV19 to TRBJ2-7; TRBD1 matches 9 bases. The ends lost 6 bases at V and 6 bases at J; junction bases unmatched: 6. The CDR3 runs to 13 residues. The germline CDR1 and CDR2 sequences are LNHDA and SQIVND (reference sequence). The CDR3 sequence is CASSTGQGSEQYF. The CDR3 DNA reads TGTGCCAGTAGCACCGGACAGGGGAGCGAGCAGTACTTC.

This clonotype was counted a single time. The chain couples TRBV3-1 to TRBJ2-7; D gene uncertain. Trimming removed 4 bases at V and 4 bases at J, with 14 bases between. The CDR3 has 14 amino acids. CDR1 is LGHDT, CDR2 YNNKEL, per germline (reference sequence). For the CDR3, the DNA is TGTGCCAGCAGCCCTGAAACCCTACATTACGAGCAGTACTTC. Protein product: CASSPETLHYEQYF.

V is TRBV13 and J is TRBJ2-7; 10 positions agree with TRBD1. CDR3 size: 17 residues. V lost 5 bases to trimming and J lost 3 bases; unmatched junction nucleotides: 13. Germline CDR1 reads PRHDT; CDR2 reads FYEKMQ (reference sequence). In DNA form, the CDR3 reads TGTGCCAGCAGCATCTCCGGGACAGGGGTTAGAAGCTACGAGCAGTACTTC. It codes for CASSISGTGVRSYEQYF.

The V and J genes are TRBV20-1 and TRBJ1-4, with D maybe TRBD1 (5 bases). Trimming removed 7 bases from V and 13 bases from J, with 7 bases in between. The CDR3 loop spans 8 amino acids. CDR1 and CDR2 from the germline V gene are DFQATT and SNEGSKA (reference sequence). The CDR3 loop is CSVGALFF. The DNA for the CDR3 is TGCAGTGTCGGGGCACTGTTTTTT.

This clonotype appeared a single time. This sequence joins TRBV2 and TRBJ2-3; D gene ambiguous. Trimming removed 2 bases from V and 0 bases from J, with 12 bases in between. CDR1 is SNHLY, CDR2 FYNNEI, per germline. The CDR3 runs to 16 residues. CDR3 sequence (DNA): TGTGCCAGCAGTGAAAGTTGGTCACAGAGCACAGATACGCAGTATTTT. It yields the protein CASSESWSQSTDTQYF.

The genes are TRBV19 and TRBJ2-7; 12 bases fit TRBD1. Trimming removed 2 bases from V and 4 bases from J; junction bases left unmatched: 3. The germline V gene encodes CDR1 LNHDA and CDR2 SQIVND (reference sequence). The CDR3 contains 15 residues. The CDR3, as DNA: TGTGCCAGTAGTATAACGGGACAGGGGGCTTACGAGCAGTACTTC. As protein: CASSITGQGAYEQYF.

This clonotype was counted a single time. This chain connects TRBV2 to TRBJ2-7; D is tentatively TRBD1 or TRBD2 (5 bases each). This CDR3 is 15 amino acids long. Germline V gene sequence: CDR1 SNHLY, CDR2 FYNNEI. V shed 6 bases and J shed 0 bases, with 15 bases lying between them. CDR3 DNA: TGTGCCAGCAGGTACCGGGACGGCAGCTCCTACGAGCAGTACTTC. It specifies CASRYRDGSSYEQYF. Combining the CDR3 with reference TRBV2 and TRBJ2-7 gives the whole variable domain EPEVTQTPSHQVTQMGQEVILRCVPISNHLYFYWYRQILGQKVEFLVSFYNNEISEKSEIFDDQFSVERPDGSNFTLKIRSTKLEDSAMYFCASRYRDGSSYEQYFGPGTRLTVT.

V usage is TRBV2 and J usage is TRBJ1-1; unclear D gene. This CDR3 comprises 15 residues. Trimming cost V 4 bases and J 2 bases, with 14 bases left between them. From germline, CDR1 is SNHLY and CDR2 FYNNEI. The CDR3 coding sequence is TGTGCCAGCAGTGTAGGAAGACAATACAACACTGAAGCTTTCTTT. Encoded protein: CASSVGRQYNTEAFF.

The chain recombines TRBV29-1 with TRBJ1-3, with D tentatively TRBD1 (5 bases). Trimming took 3 bases from V and 0 from J, leaving 9 bases between them. The length of the CDR3 is 14 residues. The germline V gene encodes CDR1 SQVTM and CDR2 ANQGSEA. The CDR3 region has the DNA TGCAGCGTTGAGGAGGGGACCTCTGGAAACACCATATATTTT. As protein: CSVEEGTSGNTIYF.

The chain employs TRBV20-1 and TRBJ2-3; D possibly corresponds to TRBD2 (6 bases). This CDR3 comprises 17 residues. The germline V and J ends were trimmed by 4 bases and 0 bases, with 20 bases remaining between them. Germline-derived CDR1 and CDR2 are DFQATT and SNEGSKA (reference sequence). Here the CDR3 DNA reads TGCAGTGCTATACCGTATTTTAGCGGAGCTAGCACAGATACGCAGTATTTT. This gives the protein CSAIPYFSGASTDTQYF.

The V gene is TRBV19, the J gene TRBJ2-5, with TRBD2 matching 8 bases. With 11 bases clipped from V and 5 bases from J, the junction kept 4 bases outside the gene matches. This CDR3 is built from 11 residues. Germline values: CDR1 LNHDA, CDR2 SQIVND (reference sequence). CDR3: CAVREGETQYF. CDR3 nucleotides: TGTGCCGTTCGGGAGGGGGAGACCCAGTACTTC.

The chain is built from TRBV27 and TRBJ2-7; the match to TRBD1 covers 10 bases. V dropped 5 bases and J dropped 7; count of bases not matched to a gene: 8. CDR1 is MNHEY and CDR2 is SMNVEV in the germline V gene (reference sequence). This CDR3 comprises 14 residues. The CDR3 here is CASSPYGTGVEQYF. Here the CDR3 DNA reads TGTGCCAGCAGTCCCTACGGGACAGGGGTAGAGCAGTACTTC.

The rearrangement joins TRBV2 to TRBJ2-1; no clear D gene. Germline assignment: CDR1 SNHLY and CDR2 FYNNEI. CDR3 size: 12 residues. Deletions cut 3 bases from V and 3 bases from J, with 3 bases between. CDR3 region: CASSDYYNEQFF. The CDR3 nucleotides read TGTGCCAGCAGTGATTACTACAATGAGCAGTTCTTC.

J is TRBJ1-1 and V is TRBV28; D uncertain. CDR3 length: 16 amino acids. Germline V lookup: CDR1 MDHEN, CDR2 SYDVKM. V was shortened by 4 bases and J by 0 bases, with 15 bases between the two germline ends. CDR3 nucleotides: TGTGCCAGCAGTTGGGGAACAGATGCCATGAACACTGAAGCTTTCTTT. This encodes CASSWGTDAMNTEAFF. The full variable domain, with the rest looked up from reference TRBV28 and TRBJ1-1, is DVKVTQSSRYLVKRTGEKVFLECVQDMDHENMFWYRQDPGLGLRLIYFSYDVKMKEKGDIPEGYSVSREKKERFSLILESASTNQTSMYLCASSWGTDAMNTEAFFGQGTRLTVV.

This clonotype has a handful of counts. The CDR3 bases are TGTGCCAGCAGCCTACTAGCGGGAGGGCGTAATGAGCAGTTCTTC. Protein: CASSLLAGGRNEQFF. This chain connects TRBV7-9 to TRBJ2-1; 13 positions match TRBD2. The CDR3 loop spans 15 amino acids. Germline values: CDR1 SEHNR, CDR2 FQNEAQ (reference sequence). V was clipped by 5 bases and J by 7 bases; unmatched bases: 5. The full variable domain, its missing parts supplied by reference TRBV7-9 and TRBJ2-1, is DTGVSQNPRHKITKRGQNVTFRCDPISEHNRLYWYRQTLGQGPEFLTYFQNEAQLEKSRLLSDRFSAERPKGSFSTLEIQRTEQGDSAMYLCASSLLAGGRNEQFFGPGTRLTVL.

V is TRBV7-9 and J is TRBJ2-1, with a possible D match to TRBD2 (5 bases). The CDR3 runs 13 residues. Germline CDR1 and CDR2: SEHNR and FQNEAQ (reference sequence). V was clipped by 4 bases and J by 10 bases, with 14 bases between them. CDR3 sequence: CASSSRTAWEQFF. The CDR3 DNA reads TGTGCCAGCAGCTCACGGACTGCTTGGGAGCAGTTCTTC.

The chain links TRBV6-6 to TRBJ2-5, with D possibly matching TRBD1 (6 bases). Trimming removed 0 bases at V and 2 bases at J, with 10 bases between. CDR3 length: 15 residues. Germline loops: CDR1 MNHNY, CDR2 SVGAGI (reference sequence). The CDR3 DNA reads as TGTGCCAGCAGTTACTCACGGACAGAACAAGAGACCCAGTACTTC. It codes for CASSYSRTEQETQYF.

CDR3 loop: CASGGQGDVEQYF. CDR3 nucleotide sequence: TGTGCCAGTGGCGGGCAGGGCGACGTCGAGCAGTACTTC. The J gene is TRBJ2-7, the V gene TRBV27, with D perhaps given as TRBD1 or TRBD2 (5 bases each). CDR1 MNHEY and CDR2 SMNVEV come from the germline V gene (reference sequence). The CDR3 spans 13 residues. The ends were cut back, 9 bases at V and 6 bases at J, with 18 bases in the middle.

DNA of the CDR3: TGTGCCAGCAGCTTGGATCGAGGGGGCGGCTACACCTTC. Its protein is CASSLDRGGGYTF. The rearrangement links TRBV5-4 to TRBJ1-2, with TRBD1 matching 7 bases. CDR1 SGHNT and CDR2 YYREEE come from the germline V gene (reference sequence). The V and J ends lost 0 bases and 8 bases, in that order; junction bases with no gene match: 4. This CDR3 is 13 amino acids long.

The genes are TRBV2 and TRBJ2-1; tentatively, D is TRBD1 (6 bases). Germline loops: CDR1 SNHLY, CDR2 FYNNEI. Trimming cost V 5 bases and J 0 bases, with 11 bases left between them. The CDR3 totals 15 residues. The CDR3 DNA follows: TGTGCCAGCAGTCCGGGACAAAGCTCCTACAATGAGCAGTTCTTC. This codes for CASSPGQSSYNEQFF.

The chain joins TRBV20-1 to TRBJ2-5, with D unresolved. CDR1 and CDR2 from the germline V gene are DFQATT and SNEGSKA (reference sequence). The CDR3 extends over 15 amino acids. Between the trimmed V and J ends, which lost 0 bases and 2 bases, there was a span of 13 bases. CDR3 protein: CSARDSSSVQETQYF. As DNA, the CDR3 is TGCAGTGCTAGAGATAGTTCGAGCGTTCAAGAGACCCAGTACTTC.

The CDR3 region is CASSLLFGRIGYEQYF. The DNA of the CDR3 is TGTGCCAGCAGCTTGCTCTTTGGCAGGATCGGCTACGAGCAGTACTTC. The chain joins TRBV7-2 to TRBJ2-7; the D is unclear. This CDR3 has 16 residues. The germline V and J ends were trimmed by 3 bases and 3 bases, with 18 bases remaining between them. Germline CDR1 is SGHTA and CDR2 is FQGNSA.